The clone carrying this TCR beta chain has a handful of counts. These data originate in a study of blood T cell repertoires in COVID-19. Study summary: Acute and convalescent COVID-19 specimens originated in the United States, Italy and Spain.

Original processing methods: Cell counts per sample came from amplifying reference gene primers. Repertoires were generated with immunoSEQ multiplex PCR, while TCRdb's copy carries only in-frame clones and drops some. Clonal size and the V and J genes are those of that table, whereas D and trimming came from the DNA. The data hold some 87,000 clones, with 70% to 85% observed a single time. Looked up from germline, CDR1 is SEHNR and CDR2 is FQNEAQ (reference sequence). The CDR3 runs 16 residues. V was clipped by 5 bases and J by 5 bases; unmatched bases: 8. The sequence derives from a human donor in a cohort sampled during active COVID-19. The sequencing input was peripheral blood. This chain links TRBV7-9 with TRBJ2-2, with TRBD1 matching 10 bases. The DNA for the CDR3 is TGTGCCAGCAGCCCAGACAGGGGGCGCCGGACCGGGGAGCTGTTTTTT. Its protein is CASSPDRGRRTGELFF.